The T cell receptor (beta chain) described here comes from a study of glioma-infiltrating T cells after dendritic cell vaccination. The overall study: Autologous tumor lysate-pulsed dendritic cell vaccination was given between the early 2000s and the early 2010s. Broader study findings: No direct clonality-survival link was found; a diverse polyclonal response may matter.

As to time point: after dendritic cell vaccination, including at tumor progression/relapse. Isocitrate dehydrogenase mutation was absent in all glioblastoma patients. Trimming pared 1 base from V and 2 bases from J, leaving 23 bases between. Germline V lookup: CDR1 LNHDA, CDR2 SQIVND (reference sequence). The CDR3 is 19 residues long. Points on this clone: The antigen remains undetermined.

Amplification used 60 V beta primers and 13 J beta primers. Using immunoSEQ multiplex PCR, the repertoire was profiled, and TCRdb retains in-frame clones only, with some absent. The data show over 80,000 clones, approximately 78% seen once. J is TRBJ2-5 and V is TRBV19, with D maybe TRBD1 (5 bases). This TCR was recovered from a human donor with glioblastoma. Specimen: blood, collected after dendritic cell vaccination. This CDR3 is CASSIGPGSQGPGQETQYF. The DNA for the CDR3 is TGTGCCAGTAGTATAGGTCCTGGGTCCCAGGGTCCGGGTCAAGAGACCCAGTACTTC.